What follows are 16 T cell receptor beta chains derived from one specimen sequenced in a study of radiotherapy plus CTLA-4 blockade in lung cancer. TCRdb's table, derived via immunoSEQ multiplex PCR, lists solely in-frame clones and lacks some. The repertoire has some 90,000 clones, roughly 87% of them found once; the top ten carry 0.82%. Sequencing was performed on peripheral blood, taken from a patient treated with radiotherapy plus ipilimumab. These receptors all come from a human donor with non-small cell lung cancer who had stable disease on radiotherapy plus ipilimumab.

This chain's CDR3 is CSVRSTDTQYF. The CDR3 coding sequence is TGCAGCGTTAGGAGCACAGATACGCAGTATTTT. V and J are TRBV29-1 and TRBJ2-3; no clear D gene. The CDR3 is made up of 11 amino acids. Trimming shortened V by 5 bases and J by 0 bases, and 3 bases separated the two germline ends. CDR1 is SQVTM and CDR2 is ANQGSEA in the germline V gene.

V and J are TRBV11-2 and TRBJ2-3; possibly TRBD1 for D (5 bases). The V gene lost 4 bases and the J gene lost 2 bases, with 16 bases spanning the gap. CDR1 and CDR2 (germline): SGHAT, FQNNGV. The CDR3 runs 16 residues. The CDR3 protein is CASSSVARAITDTQYF. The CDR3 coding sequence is TGTGCCAGCAGCTCGGTGGCCAGGGCGATCACAGATACGCAGTATTTT.

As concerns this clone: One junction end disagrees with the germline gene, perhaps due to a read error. As DNA, the CDR3 is TGTGCCAGCAGCCATCGTAGATACATGACAAAGTCGGGCCAACGTCCTGATTTC. As protein: CASSHRRYMTKSGQRPDF. This chain connects TRBV7-9 to TRBJ2-6; no clear D. The CDR3 runs to 18 residues. Germline-derived CDR1 and CDR2 are SEHNR and FQNEAQ (reference sequence).

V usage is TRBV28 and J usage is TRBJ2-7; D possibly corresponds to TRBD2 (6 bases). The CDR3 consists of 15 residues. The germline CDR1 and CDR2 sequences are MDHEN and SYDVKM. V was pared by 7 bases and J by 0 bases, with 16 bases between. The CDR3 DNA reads TGTGCCAGCACGGCGCGTTGGGACTTCTCCTACGAGCAGTACTTC. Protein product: CASTARWDFSYEQYF.

The CDR3 DNA reads as TGTGCCAGCTCAGAACGGAGCTCTGGAAACACCATATATTTT. The encoded protein is CASSERSSGNTIYF. The V and J genes are TRBV18 and TRBJ1-3, with D unclear. Trimming left V 5 bases short and J 0 bases short, with 8 bases between. The CDR3 extends over 14 amino acids. The germline gives CDR1 KGHSH, CDR2 LQKENI.

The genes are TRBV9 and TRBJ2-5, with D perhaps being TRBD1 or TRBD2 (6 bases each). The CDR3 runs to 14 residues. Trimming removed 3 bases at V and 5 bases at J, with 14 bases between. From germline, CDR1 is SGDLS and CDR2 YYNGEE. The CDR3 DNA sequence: TGTGCCAGCAGCGCGCAGGGGAGGATGGAGACCCAGTACTTC. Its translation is CASSAQGRMETQYF.

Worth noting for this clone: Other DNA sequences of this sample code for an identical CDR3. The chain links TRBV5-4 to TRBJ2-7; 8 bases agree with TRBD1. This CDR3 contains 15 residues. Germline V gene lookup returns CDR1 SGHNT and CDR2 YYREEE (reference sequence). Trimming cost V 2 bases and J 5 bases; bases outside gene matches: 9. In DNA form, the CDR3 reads TGTGCCAGCAGCTTACGGAGGACAGGGACTCACGAGCAGTACTTC. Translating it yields CASSLRRTGTHEQYF. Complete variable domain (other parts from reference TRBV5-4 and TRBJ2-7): ETGVTQSPTHLIKTRGQQVTLRCSSQSGHNTVSWYQQALGQGPQFIFQYYREEENGRGNFPPRFSGLQFPNYSSELNVNALELDDSALYLCASSLRRTGTHEQYFGPGTRLTVT.

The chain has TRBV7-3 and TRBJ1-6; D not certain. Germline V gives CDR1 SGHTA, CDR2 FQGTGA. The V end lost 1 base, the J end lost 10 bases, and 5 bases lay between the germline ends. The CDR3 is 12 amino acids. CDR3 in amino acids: CASSLKYSPLHF. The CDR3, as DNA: TGTGCCAGCAGCTTAAAATACTCACCCCTCCACTTT.

The CDR3 DNA follows: TGTGCCAGCAGCCTAGGACAGCACCATGAGCAGTTCTTC. Encoded protein: CASSLGQHHEQFF. This chain links TRBV11-3 with TRBJ2-1; D possibly corresponds to TRBD1 (6 bases). Between the trimmed V and J ends, which lost 5 bases and 8 bases, there was a span of 13 bases. The length of the CDR3 is 13 residues. The germline CDR1 and CDR2 sequences are SGHNT and YENEEA.

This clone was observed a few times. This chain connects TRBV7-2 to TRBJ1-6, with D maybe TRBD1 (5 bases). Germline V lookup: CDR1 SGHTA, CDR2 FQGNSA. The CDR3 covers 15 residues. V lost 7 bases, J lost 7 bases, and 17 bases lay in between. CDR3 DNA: TGTGCCAGCAACCCTATCAATCGGGGGAATTCACCCCTCCACTTT. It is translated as CASNPINRGNSPLHF.

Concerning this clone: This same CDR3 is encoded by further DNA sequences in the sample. The CDR3 reads CASSPYQETQYF. The CDR3 DNA reads as TGTGCCAGCTCACCGTACCAAGAGACCCAGTACTTC. The rearrangement joins TRBV18 to TRBJ2-5; D unresolved. V was pared by 3 bases and J by 0 bases, with 2 bases between. Germline V gives CDR1 KGHSH, CDR2 LQKENI. The CDR3 is 12 amino acids.

In DNA form, the CDR3 reads TGTGCCAGCAGTCCCGGACAGAACACCGGGGAGCTGTTTTTT. This sequence encodes CASSPGQNTGELFF. The chain employs TRBV5-4 and TRBJ2-2; a weak D match, TRBD1 (5 bases). Trimming cost V 5 bases and J 1 base, with 9 bases left between them. This CDR3 contains 14 residues. Per germline, CDR1 SGHNT and CDR2 YYREEE (reference sequence). Using reference TRBV5-4 and TRBJ2-2 for the parts outside the CDR3, the full variable domain is ETGVTQSPTHLIKTRGQQVTLRCSSQSGHNTVSWYQQALGQGPQFIFQYYREEENGRGNFPPRFSGLQFPNYSSELNVNALELDDSALYLCASSPGQNTGELFFGEGSRLTVL.

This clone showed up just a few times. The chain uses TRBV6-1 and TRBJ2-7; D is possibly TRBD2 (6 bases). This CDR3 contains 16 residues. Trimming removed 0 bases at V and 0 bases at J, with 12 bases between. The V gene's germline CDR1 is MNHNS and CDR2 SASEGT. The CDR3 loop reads CASSEALASSSYEQYF. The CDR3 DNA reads TGTGCCAGCAGTGAAGCGCTAGCGTCGAGCTCCTACGAGCAGTACTTC.

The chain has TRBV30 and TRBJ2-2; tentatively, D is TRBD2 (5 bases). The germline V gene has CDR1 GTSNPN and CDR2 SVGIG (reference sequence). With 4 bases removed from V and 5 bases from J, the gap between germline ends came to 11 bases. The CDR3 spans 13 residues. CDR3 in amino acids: CAWTGLSTGELFF. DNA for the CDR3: TGTGCCTGGACCGGACTGAGTACCGGGGAGCTGTTTTTT.

The CDR3 protein is CASSLRADFSTTPSYTDTQYF. The CDR3, as DNA: TGTGCCAGCAGTTTAAGGGCCGATTTCTCTACCACCCCCTCCTACACAGATACGCAGTATTTT. J is TRBJ2-3 and V is TRBV27, with unresolved D. This CDR3 contains 21 residues. Per germline, CDR1 MNHEY and CDR2 SMNVEV (reference sequence). V gave up 2 bases and J gave up 2 bases, with 29 bases separating them.

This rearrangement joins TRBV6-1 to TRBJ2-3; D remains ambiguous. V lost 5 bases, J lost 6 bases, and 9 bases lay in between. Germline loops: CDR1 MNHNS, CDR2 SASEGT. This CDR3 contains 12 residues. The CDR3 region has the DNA TGTGCCAGCAGTCTACTCGGGGATACGCAGTATTTT. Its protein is CASSLLGDTQYF.